These 30 T cell receptor beta chains share one sample of origin, sequenced in a study of T cells after posttransplantation cyclophosphamide. The naive gate required viable CD3+CD4+ or CD3+CD8+ cells with CCR7+CD45RA+CD45RO-CD95-CD27+CD28+ phenotype. Assay used: immunoSEQ multiplex PCR; TCRdb lists only in-frame clones, some missing. The repertoire holds approximately 17,000 clones, with around 95% as singletons. Sequencing was performed on naive CD4+ T cells sorted from blood. The receptors were gathered from a woman between 50 and 59 years old in good health and a related stem cell transplant donor.

The chain employs TRBV25-1 and TRBJ1-5, with D hard to call. The germline V gene has CDR1 MGHDK and CDR2 SYGVNS. The V end was cut by 1 base, the J end by 7 bases, with 8 bases between. CDR3 length: 13 amino acids. In nucleotides, the CDR3 is TGTGCCAGCAGTGAATCCGGGATACAGCCCCAGCATTTT. This sequence encodes CASSESGIQPQHF.

V gene TRBV9 combines with J gene TRBJ2-1; 7 nucleotides line up with TRBD2. Germline loops: CDR1 SGDLS, CDR2 YYNGEE. Trimming removed 4 bases from V and 4 bases from J; junction bases left unmatched: 8. The CDR3 extends over 15 amino acids. This chain's CDR3 is CASSPDGDYYNEQFF. The CDR3 nucleotides read TGTGCCAGCAGCCCAGACGGGGACTATTACAATGAGCAGTTCTTC.

This clone was observed a single time. This chain uses TRBV9 with TRBJ1-3; 7 bases are shared with TRBD1. The ends lost 3 bases at V and 2 bases at J; junction bases unmatched: 2. The CDR3 length is 14 residues. Germline assignment: CDR1 SGDLS and CDR2 YYNGEE. DNA for the CDR3: TGTGCCAGCAGCGAAACAGGGGCTGGAAACACCATATATTTT. Its protein product is CASSETGAGNTIYF.

The V and J genes are TRBV5-1 and TRBJ2-1; 7 bases are shared with TRBD2. With V trimmed by 2 bases and J by 5 bases, 4 bases remained unmatched. CDR1 is SGHRS, CDR2 YFSETQ, per germline. This CDR3 region has 14 residues. The CDR3 reads CASSLSGNHNEQFF. CDR3 DNA sequence: TGCGCCAGCAGCTTAAGCGGGAACCACAATGAGCAGTTCTTC.

As to this clone: At one boundary the junction diverges from the germline segment, which might be a read error. The chain employs TRBV5-6 and TRBJ2-1, with 7 positions matching TRBD1. Germline loops: CDR1 SGHDT, CDR2 YYEEEE. This CDR3 has 17 residues. In DNA, the CDR3 is TGTGCCAGCAGCTTGGAAACCGGGACAGACTCCTACAATGAGCAGCTCTTC. Its protein product is CASSLETGTDSYNEQLF.

This chain connects TRBV7-3 to TRBJ1-1, with 9 nucleotides matching TRBD1. V trimming: 4 bases; J trimming: 10 bases; junction bases outside the gene matches: 7. Per germline, CDR1 SGHTA and CDR2 FQGTGA. The CDR3 consists of 13 residues. CDR3 in DNA: TGTGCCAGCAGCTCCACAGGGGGCGGAATAGCTTTCTTT. It is translated as CASSSTGGGIAFF.

This clone was seen a few times. An end of the junction differs from the germline gene, which may be a read error. This chain uses TRBV2 with TRBJ1-4; 8 bases align to TRBD1. The CDR3 covers 12 residues. Germline V gives CDR1 SNHLY, CDR2 FYNNEI. CDR3 nucleotides: TGTGCCAGCAGTGGGGAAGTTACAGGGGGGATTTTT. This translates into CASSGEVTGGIF.

V gene TRBV18 combines with J gene TRBJ2-3, with TRBD1 matching over 8 bases. Germline CDR1 reads KGHSH; CDR2 reads LQKENI. V lost 5 bases and J lost 3; bases outside the gene matches: 4. This CDR3 is 14 amino acids long. The CDR3 region is CASSERTGTDTQYF. In DNA, the CDR3 is TGTGCCAGCTCAGAACGGACAGGGACAGATACGCAGTATTTT.

This chain uses TRBV7-3 with TRBJ1-2, with D possibly TRBD1 on 5 matching bases. Germline CDR1 is SGHTA and CDR2 is FQGTGA. The CDR3 is 14 residues long. Trimming shortened V by 2 bases and J by 0 bases, and 7 bases separated the two germline ends. CDR3 nucleotide sequence: TGTGCCAGCAGCTTACGGGGGGCTAACTATGGCTACACCTTC. Translating gives CASSLRGANYGYTF.

The chain is built from TRBV5-1 and TRBJ2-3; 8 bases are shared with TRBD1. The CDR3 is 15 amino acids. The ends lost 6 bases at V and 1 base at J; junction bases unmatched: 7. Germline CDR1 is SGHRS and CDR2 is YFSETQ. The CDR3 DNA is TGCGCCAGCAATCGACAGGGGTTCCGCACAGATACGCAGTATTTT. Translating it yields CASNRQGFRTDTQYF. Drawing the rest from reference TRBV5-1 and TRBJ2-3, the complete variable domain is KAGVTQTPRYLIKTRGQQVTLSCSPISGHRSVSWYQQTPGQGLQFLFEYFSETQRNKGNFPGRFSGRQFSNSRSEMNVSTLELGDSALYLCASNRQGFRTDTQYFGPGTRLTVL.

The V call is TRBV19, the J call TRBJ2-7; maybe TRBD1 (6 bases). This CDR3 is 14 amino acids long. In germline, CDR1 is LNHDA, CDR2 SQIVND (reference sequence). The germline V and J ends were trimmed by 3 bases and 2 bases, with 11 bases remaining between them. For the CDR3, the DNA is TGTGCCAGTAGTATCGGACAGACGGCCTACGAGCAGTACTTC. Protein product: CASSIGQTAYEQYF.

This chain uses TRBV28 with TRBJ2-1, with 13 bases lining up with TRBD2. Looked up from germline, CDR1 is MDHEN and CDR2 is SYDVKM. V was clipped by 8 bases and J by 8 bases; unmatched bases: 6. This CDR3 comprises 14 residues. CDR3 in DNA: TGTGCCAGCTCCGGGACTAGCGGGATCCATGAGCAGTTCTTC. Translated, it gives CASSGTSGIHEQFF.

This chain joins TRBV20-1 and TRBJ1-1; D not certain. This CDR3 has 10 amino acids. The V end lost 5 bases, the J end lost 9 bases, and 10 bases lay between the germline ends. The V gene's germline CDR1 is DFQATT and CDR2 SNEGSKA (reference sequence). The CDR3 nucleotides are TGCAGTGCTCCAGGTCTCCAAGCTTTCTTT. Its translation: CSAPGLQAFF.

This chain connects TRBV5-1 to TRBJ2-7, with D maybe TRBD2 (5 bases). Trimming took 4 bases from V and 1 from J, leaving 15 bases between them. This CDR3 region has 15 residues. From germline, CDR1 is SGHRS and CDR2 YFSETQ. As DNA, the CDR3 is TGCGCCAGCAGCCTCGGACTCCCCCCATCCTACGAGCAGTACTTC. It codes for CASSLGLPPSYEQYF. Full variable domain (remainder filled in from reference TRBV5-1 and TRBJ2-7): KAGVTQTPRYLIKTRGQQVTLSCSPISGHRSVSWYQQTPGQGLQFLFEYFSETQRNKGNFPGRFSGRQFSNSRSEMNVSTLELGDSALYLCASSLGLPPSYEQYFGPGTRLTVT.

CDR3 amino acids: CASSQVRTGDYQDPDNSPLHF. DNA for the CDR3: TGTGCCAGCAGCCAAGTTCGGACAGGGGACTATCAAGATCCAGATAATTCACCCCTCCACTTT. The V call is TRBV4-2, the J call TRBJ1-6; TRBD1 matches 9 bases. Germline V CDR1 and CDR2: LGHNA, YNFKEQ. V shed 1 base and J 5 bases; nucleotides not matched to a gene: 18. CDR3 size: 21 residues.

The rearrangement joins TRBV27 to TRBJ2-5; 7 nucleotides agree with TRBD1. Judging by the DNA end, TRBJ2-7 fits better; the J call may be wrong. From germline, CDR1 is MNHEY and CDR2 SMNVEV (reference sequence). The CDR3 contains 18 residues. The CDR3 region has the DNA TGTGCCAGCAGTTTAAGGCGACAGGGATGGGATGTAGGCTACGAGCAGTACTTC. Translation: CASSLRRQGWDVGYEQYF.

This chain connects TRBV6-6 to TRBJ1-2, with 11 bases lining up with TRBD1. Germline V gene lookup returns CDR1 MNHNY and CDR2 SVGAGI (reference sequence). Trimming took 4 bases from V and 8 from J; bases not matched to a gene: 9. The CDR3 contains 15 residues. The CDR3, as DNA: TGTGCCAGCAGTTTATTAGGGACAGGGGGATTCGGCTACACCTTC. Translation gives CASSLLGTGGFGYTF.

This chain links TRBV5-6 with TRBJ2-1, with 8 bases fitting TRBD2. Per the germline V gene, CDR1 is SGHDT and CDR2 is YYEEEE. The CDR3 totals 17 residues. V was pared by 2 bases and J by 8 bases, with 15 bases of the junction left unmatched. The CDR3 DNA reads TGTGCCAGCAGCTTTCCGTCTAGCGGGTACACTTTCGATGAGCAGTTCTTC. Translating gives CASSFPSSGYTFDEQFF.

The chain uses TRBV7-3 and TRBJ1-1; tentative D call: TRBD1 (5 bases). Per germline, CDR1 SGHTA and CDR2 FQGTGA. The CDR3 is made up of 14 amino acids. Trimming took 5 bases from V and 4 from J, leaving 14 bases between them. This chain's CDR3 is CASSQTGGTTEAFF. DNA for the CDR3: TGTGCCAGCAGCCAAACGGGGGGGACCACTGAAGCTTTCTTT.

This clone was detected once. The genes are TRBV2 and TRBJ2-1; 9 bases align to TRBD2. The junction had 2 bases not matched to a gene; V was cut back by 3 bases and J by 5 bases. Germline-derived CDR1 and CDR2 are SNHLY and FYNNEI. CDR3 size: 14 residues. The CDR3, as DNA: TGTGCCAGCAGTGATCTAGCGGGACACAATGAGCAGTTCTTC. Translating gives CASSDLAGHNEQFF.

The rearrangement uses TRBV11-2 and TRBJ2-1, with 11 positions matching TRBD2. The CDR3 sequence is 16 residues long. The germline V gene has CDR1 SGHAT and CDR2 FQNNGV. The J segment lost 7 bases and the V segment lost 2 bases, leaving 7 bases of the junction unmatched. The CDR3 spells CASSLLAGGPVNEQFF. CDR3 sequence (DNA): TGTGCCAGCAGCTTATTAGCGGGAGGGCCTGTTAATGAGCAGTTCTTC.

This clone was found once. The V and J genes are TRBV19 and TRBJ1-1, with D possibly being TRBD1 (6 bases). The V and J ends lost 6 bases and 0 bases respectively, with 8 bases between them. There are 13 residues in the CDR3. The germline gives CDR1 LNHDA, CDR2 SQIVND (reference sequence). CDR3 nucleotide sequence: TGTGCCAGTAGCAACAGGGTGAACACTGAAGCTTTCTTT. This gives the protein CASSNRVNTEAFF.

V gene TRBV28 combines with J gene TRBJ1-1; tentatively, D is TRBD1 (5 bases). Germline V CDR1 and CDR2: MDHEN, SYDVKM. This CDR3 comprises 16 residues. Between the trimmed V and J ends, which lost 5 bases and 0 bases, there was a span of 16 bases. Here the CDR3 reads CASSPPGTGLNTEAFF. In DNA form, the CDR3 reads TGTGCCAGCAGTCCCCCCGGTACAGGACTGAACACTGAAGCTTTCTTT.

The rearrangement uses TRBV5-4 and TRBJ1-4; TRBD1 agrees at 8 bases. The CDR3 runs 15 residues. CDR1 SGHNT and CDR2 YYREEE come from the germline V gene (reference sequence). V dropped 0 bases and J dropped 4; count of bases not matched to a gene: 2. The CDR3 DNA follows: TGTGCCAGCAGCTTGGGGGACAGGTTTAATGAAAAACTGTTTTTT. It translates to CASSLGDRFNEKLFF. Complete variable domain (other parts from reference TRBV5-4 and TRBJ1-4): ETGVTQSPTHLIKTRGQQVTLRCSSQSGHNTVSWYQQALGQGPQFIFQYYREEENGRGNFPPRFSGLQFPNYSSELNVNALELDDSALYLCASSLGDRFNEKLFFGSGTQLSVL.

J is TRBJ2-2 and V is TRBV4-1; 11 nucleotides line up with TRBD2. The CDR3 contains 20 residues. V lost 1 base and J lost 6; bases outside the gene matches: 16. Germline V gives CDR1 MGHRA, CDR2 YSYEKL. The DNA for the CDR3 is TGCGCCAGCAGCCAAGTTGGCCGACTAGCGGGACCCACGGGGTCCGGGGAGCTGTTTTTT. It is translated as CASSQVGRLAGPTGSGELFF.

CDR3 nucleotides: TGTGCCAGCAGTTTGGGGACTAGCACGGGCAATGAGCAGTTCTTC. Translated: CASSLGTSTGNEQFF. The gene calls are TRBV27 and TRBJ2-1, with TRBD2 matching over 9 bases. Per germline, CDR1 MNHEY and CDR2 SMNVEV (reference sequence). The V segment lost 3 bases and the J segment 6 bases; nucleotides outside the gene matches: 6. CDR3 size: 15 residues.

V usage is TRBV11-3 and J usage is TRBJ2-1, with a tentative D call TRBD1 (5 bases). In germline, CDR1 is SGHNT, CDR2 YENEEA. This CDR3 has 14 residues. V gave up 5 bases and J gave up 5 bases, with 13 bases separating them. The CDR3 sequence: CASSPGRLNNEQFF. The CDR3 DNA reads as TGTGCCAGCAGCCCAGGGCGATTAAACAATGAGCAGTTCTTC.

The CDR3 region has the DNA TGTGCCAGCTCACCCAGGAGGCCTGGGGTGAACACTGAAGCTTTCTTT. Translation: CASSPRRPGVNTEAFF. The V and J genes are TRBV18 and TRBJ1-1; D is uncertain. The CDR3 covers 16 residues. V lost 3 bases and J lost 0, with 14 bases in between. Germline values: CDR1 KGHSH, CDR2 LQKENI.

This sequence joins TRBV19 and TRBJ1-5, with 8 bases lining up with TRBD1. With 2 bases clipped from V and 3 bases from J, the junction kept 6 bases outside the gene matches. There are 16 residues in the CDR3. Germline assignment: CDR1 LNHDA and CDR2 SQIVND (reference sequence). The CDR3 is CASSIRGRGPNQPQHF. The CDR3 DNA sequence: TGTGCCAGTAGTATAAGGGGCAGGGGGCCCAATCAGCCCCAGCATTTT.

The J gene is TRBJ2-7, the V gene TRBV7-2; 7 nucleotides align to TRBD2. The V gene's germline CDR1 is SGHTA and CDR2 FQGNSA. This CDR3 is built from 18 residues. The V and J ends lost 2 bases and 0 bases, in that order; junction bases with no gene match: 13. CDR3 amino acids: CASSLPLHERELSYEQYF. In DNA, the CDR3 is TGTGCCAGCAGCTTACCTCTGCACGAGCGGGAACTCTCCTACGAGCAGTACTTC. The entire variable domain, with the rest obtained from reference TRBV7-2 and TRBJ2-7, is as follows: GAGVSQSPSNKVTEKGKDVELRCDPISGHTALYWYRQSLGQGLEFLIYFQGNSAPDKSGLPSDRFSAERTGGSVSTLTIQRTQQEDSAVYLCASSLPLHERELSYEQYFGPGTRLTVT.